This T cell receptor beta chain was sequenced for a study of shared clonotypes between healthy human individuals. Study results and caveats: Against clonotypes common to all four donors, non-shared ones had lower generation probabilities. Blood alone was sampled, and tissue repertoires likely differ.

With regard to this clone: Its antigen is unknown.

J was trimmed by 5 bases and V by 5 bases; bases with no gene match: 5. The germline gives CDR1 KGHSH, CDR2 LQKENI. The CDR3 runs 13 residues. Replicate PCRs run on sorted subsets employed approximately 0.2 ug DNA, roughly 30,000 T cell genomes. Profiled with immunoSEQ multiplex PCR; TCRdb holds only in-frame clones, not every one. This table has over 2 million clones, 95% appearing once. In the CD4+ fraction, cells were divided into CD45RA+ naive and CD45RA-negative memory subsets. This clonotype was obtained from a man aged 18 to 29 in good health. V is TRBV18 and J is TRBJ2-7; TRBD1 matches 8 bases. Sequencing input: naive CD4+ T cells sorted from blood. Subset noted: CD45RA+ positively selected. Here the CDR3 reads CASSSGQGNEQYF. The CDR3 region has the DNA TGTGCCAGCTCAAGCGGACAGGGCAACGAGCAGTACTTC.